The clone carrying this TCR beta chain appeared once. Per the authors' pipeline: Estimation of nucleated cell counts relied on the amplification of reference gene primers. Profiled with immunoSEQ multiplex PCR; TCRdb holds only in-frame clones, not every one. V and J calls plus clone size are reproduced from that table; the DNA served to infer D and trimming. The table has around 380,000 clones, over 65% seen once. The sample comes from a study of blood T cell repertoires in COVID-19. As for the study in general: Acute and convalescent COVID-19 samples came from the United States, Italy and Spain. Nucleic acid was either cDNA or gDNA, and it came from T cells, B-cell-depleted T cells, or PBMCs.

Germline assignment: CDR1 ENHRY and CDR2 SYGVKD. Trimming removed 10 bases from V and 3 bases from J; junction bases left unmatched: 6. This CDR3 is 14 amino acids long. This clonotype originated in a human donor with acute or convalescent COVID-19. The donor label of this sample is uncertain. The chain combines TRBV10-3 with TRBJ2-7; 13 bases line up with TRBD2. The sample was peripheral blood. The CDR3 sequence is CATGTSGNSYEQYF. The DNA for the CDR3 is TGTGCCACCGGGACTAGCGGGAACAGCTACGAGCAGTACTTC.